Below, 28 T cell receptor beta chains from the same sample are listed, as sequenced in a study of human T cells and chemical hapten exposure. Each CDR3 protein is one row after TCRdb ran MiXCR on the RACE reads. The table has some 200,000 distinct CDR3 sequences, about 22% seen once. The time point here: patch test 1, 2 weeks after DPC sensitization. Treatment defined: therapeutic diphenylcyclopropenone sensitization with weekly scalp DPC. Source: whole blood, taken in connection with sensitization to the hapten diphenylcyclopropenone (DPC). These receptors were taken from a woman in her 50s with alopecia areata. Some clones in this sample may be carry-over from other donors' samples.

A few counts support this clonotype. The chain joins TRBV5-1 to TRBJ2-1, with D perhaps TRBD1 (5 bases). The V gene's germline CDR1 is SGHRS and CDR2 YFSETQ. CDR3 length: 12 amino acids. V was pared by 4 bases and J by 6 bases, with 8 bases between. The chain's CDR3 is CASSEQGNEQFF. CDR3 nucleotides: TGCGCCAGCAGCGAGCAGGGCAATGAGCAGTTCTTC. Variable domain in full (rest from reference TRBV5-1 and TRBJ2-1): KAGVTQTPRYLIKTRGQQVTLSCSPISGHRSVSWYQQTPGQGLQFLFEYFSETQRNKGNFPGRFSGRQFSNSRSEMNVSTLELGDSALYLCASSEQGNEQFFGPGTRLTVL.

The chain's CDR3 is CASRLAGATGELFF. CDR3 nucleotide sequence: TGTGCCAGCAGACTAGCGGGAGCTACCGGGGAGCTGTTTTTT. V is TRBV7-7 and J is TRBJ2-2, with 11 bases fitting TRBD2. This CDR3 has 14 residues. Per germline, CDR1 SSHAT and CDR2 FNYEAQ (reference sequence). Trimming cost V 6 bases and J 5 bases; bases outside gene matches: 2.

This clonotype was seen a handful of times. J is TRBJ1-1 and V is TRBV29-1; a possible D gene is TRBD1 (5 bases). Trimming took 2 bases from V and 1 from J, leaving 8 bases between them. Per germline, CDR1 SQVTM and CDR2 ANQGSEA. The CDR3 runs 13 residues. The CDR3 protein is CSVEKGANTEAFF. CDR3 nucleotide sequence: TGCAGCGTTGAAAAAGGGGCGAACACTGAAGCTTTCTTT. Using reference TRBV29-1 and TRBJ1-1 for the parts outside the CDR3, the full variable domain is SAVISQKPSRDICQRGTSLTIQCQVDSQVTMMFWYRQQPGQSLTLIATANQGSEATYESGFVIDKFPISRPNLTFSTLTVSNMSPEDSSIYLCSVEKGANTEAFFGQGTRLTVV.

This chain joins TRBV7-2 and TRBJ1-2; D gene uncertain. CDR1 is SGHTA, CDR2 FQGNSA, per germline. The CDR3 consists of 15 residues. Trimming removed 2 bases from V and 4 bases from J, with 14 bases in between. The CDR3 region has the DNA TGTGCCAGCAGCTTAAAAGTTGGTCTCTCCTATGGCTACACCTTC. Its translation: CASSLKVGLSYGYTF.

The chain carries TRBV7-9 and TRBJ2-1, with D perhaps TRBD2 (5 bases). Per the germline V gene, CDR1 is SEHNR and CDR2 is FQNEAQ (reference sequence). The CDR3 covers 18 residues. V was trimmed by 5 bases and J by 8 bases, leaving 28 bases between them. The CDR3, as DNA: TGTGCCAGCAGCCCTGACTGGCTAGTGTGGGAGATAAGGGATGAGCAGTTCTTC. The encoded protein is CASSPDWLVWEIRDEQFF. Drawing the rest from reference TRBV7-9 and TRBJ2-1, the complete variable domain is DTGVSQNPRHKITKRGQNVTFRCDPISEHNRLYWYRQTLGQGPEFLTYFQNEAQLEKSRLLSDRFSAERPKGSFSTLEIQRTEQGDSAMYLCASSPDWLVWEIRDEQFFGPGTRLTVL.

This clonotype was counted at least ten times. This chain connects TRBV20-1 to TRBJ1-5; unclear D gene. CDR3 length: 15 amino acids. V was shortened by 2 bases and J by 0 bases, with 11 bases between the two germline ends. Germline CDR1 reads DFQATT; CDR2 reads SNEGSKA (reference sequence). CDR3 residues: CSARNSSYSNQPQHF. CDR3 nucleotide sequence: TGCAGTGCTAGAAATTCAAGTTATAGCAATCAGCCCCAGCATTTT.

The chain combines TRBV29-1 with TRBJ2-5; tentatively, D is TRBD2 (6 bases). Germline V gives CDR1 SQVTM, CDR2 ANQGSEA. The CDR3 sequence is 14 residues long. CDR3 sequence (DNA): TGCCGGGGCCCCCGCGGGGAGAGTGGGAAGACCCAGTACTTC. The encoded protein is CRGPRGESGKTQYF.

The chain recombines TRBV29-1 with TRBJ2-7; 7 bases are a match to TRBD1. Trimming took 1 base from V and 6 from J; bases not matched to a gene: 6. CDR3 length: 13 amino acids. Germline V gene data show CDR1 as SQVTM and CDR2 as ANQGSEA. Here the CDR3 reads CSVEGQGAGEQYF. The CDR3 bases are TGCAGCGTTGAAGGACAGGGCGCTGGCGAGCAGTACTTC.

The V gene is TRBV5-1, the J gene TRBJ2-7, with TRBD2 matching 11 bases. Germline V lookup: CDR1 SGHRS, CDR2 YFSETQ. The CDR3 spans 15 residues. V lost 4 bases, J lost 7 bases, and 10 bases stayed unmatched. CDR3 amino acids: CASSTGLAELGEQYF. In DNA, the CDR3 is TGCGCCAGCAGCACGGGACTAGCGGAGTTGGGGGAGCAGTACTTC.

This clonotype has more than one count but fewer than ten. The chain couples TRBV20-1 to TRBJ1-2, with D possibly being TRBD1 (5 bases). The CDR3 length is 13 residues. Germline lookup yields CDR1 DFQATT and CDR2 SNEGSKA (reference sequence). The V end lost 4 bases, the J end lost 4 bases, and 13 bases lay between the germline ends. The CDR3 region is CSANKGPSYGYTF. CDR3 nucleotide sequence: TGCAGTGCTAATAAGGGACCTAGCTATGGCTACACCTTC.

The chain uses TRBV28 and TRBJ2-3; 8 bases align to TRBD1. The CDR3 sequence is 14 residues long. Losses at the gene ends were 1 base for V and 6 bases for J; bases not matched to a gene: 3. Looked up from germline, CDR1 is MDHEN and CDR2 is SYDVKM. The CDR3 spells CASSLSNRGDTQYF. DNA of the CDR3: TGTGCCAGCAGTTTATCAAACAGGGGGGATACGCAGTATTTT. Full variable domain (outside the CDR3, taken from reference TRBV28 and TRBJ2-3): DVKVTQSSRYLVKRTGEKVFLECVQDMDHENMFWYRQDPGLGLRLIYFSYDVKMKEKGDIPEGYSVSREKKERFSLILESASTNQTSMYLCASSLSNRGDTQYFGPGTRLTVL.

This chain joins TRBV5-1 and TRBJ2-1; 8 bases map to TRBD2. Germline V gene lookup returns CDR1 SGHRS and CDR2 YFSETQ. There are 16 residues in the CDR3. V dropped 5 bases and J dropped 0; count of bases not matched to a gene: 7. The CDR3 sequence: CASRTISGGSYNEQFF. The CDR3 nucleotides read TGCGCCAGCAGGACCATCAGCGGGGGCTCCTACAATGAGCAGTTCTTC.

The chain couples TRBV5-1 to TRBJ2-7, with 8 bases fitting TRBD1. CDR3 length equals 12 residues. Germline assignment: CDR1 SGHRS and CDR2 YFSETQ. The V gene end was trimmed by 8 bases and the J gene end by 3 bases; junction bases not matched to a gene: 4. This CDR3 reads CASRGQDYEQYF. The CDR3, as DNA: TGCGCCAGTAGGGGACAGGACTACGAGCAGTACTTC.

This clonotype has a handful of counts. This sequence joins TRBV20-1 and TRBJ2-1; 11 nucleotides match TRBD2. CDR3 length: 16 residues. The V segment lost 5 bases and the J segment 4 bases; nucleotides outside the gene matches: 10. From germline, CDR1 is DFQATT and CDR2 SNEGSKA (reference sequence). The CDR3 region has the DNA TGCAGTGCTCCTCAGGGGGGACTAGCGGATTACAATGAGCAGTTCTTC. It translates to CSAPQGGLADYNEQFF.

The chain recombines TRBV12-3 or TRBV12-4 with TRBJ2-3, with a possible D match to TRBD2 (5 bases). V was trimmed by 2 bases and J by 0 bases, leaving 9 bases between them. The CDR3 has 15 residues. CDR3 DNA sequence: TGTGCCAGCAGTTTACAGCGGACTAGCACAGATACGCAGTATTTT. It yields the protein CASSLQRTSTDTQYF.

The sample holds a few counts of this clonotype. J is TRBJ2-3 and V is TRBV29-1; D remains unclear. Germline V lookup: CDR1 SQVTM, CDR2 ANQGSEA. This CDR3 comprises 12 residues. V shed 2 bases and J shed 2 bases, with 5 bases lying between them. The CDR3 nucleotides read TGCAGCGTTGAACAGGTCACAGATACGCAGTATTTT. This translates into CSVEQVTDTQYF.

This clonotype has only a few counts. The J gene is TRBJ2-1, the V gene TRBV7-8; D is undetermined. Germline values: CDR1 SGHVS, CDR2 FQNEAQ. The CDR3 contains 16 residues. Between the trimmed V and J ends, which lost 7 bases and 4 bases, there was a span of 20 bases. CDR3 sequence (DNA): TGTGCCAGCACCCTAAAAACTGTGGCTAATTACAATGAGCAGTTCTTC. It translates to CASTLKTVANYNEQFF.

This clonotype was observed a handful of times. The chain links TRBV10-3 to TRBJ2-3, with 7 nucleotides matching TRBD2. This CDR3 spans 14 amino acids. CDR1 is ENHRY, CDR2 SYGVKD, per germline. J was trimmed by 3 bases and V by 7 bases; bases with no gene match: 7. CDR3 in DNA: TGTGCCATCACGGGAGGAAGAGAAACAGATACGCAGTATTTT. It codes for CAITGGRETDTQYF.

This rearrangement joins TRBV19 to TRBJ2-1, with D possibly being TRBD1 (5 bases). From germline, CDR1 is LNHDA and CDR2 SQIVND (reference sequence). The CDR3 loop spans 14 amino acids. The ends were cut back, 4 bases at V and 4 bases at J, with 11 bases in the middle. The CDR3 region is CASSKIDSYNEQFF. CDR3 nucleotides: TGTGCCAGTAGTAAGATCGACAGTTACAATGAGCAGTTCTTC.

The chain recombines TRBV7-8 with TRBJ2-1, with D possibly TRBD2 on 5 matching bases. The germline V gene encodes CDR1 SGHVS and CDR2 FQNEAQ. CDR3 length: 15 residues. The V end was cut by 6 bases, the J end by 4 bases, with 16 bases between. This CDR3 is CASRLRLGVYNEQFF. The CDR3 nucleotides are TGTGCCAGCAGATTACGCTTGGGAGTTTACAATGAGCAGTTCTTC.

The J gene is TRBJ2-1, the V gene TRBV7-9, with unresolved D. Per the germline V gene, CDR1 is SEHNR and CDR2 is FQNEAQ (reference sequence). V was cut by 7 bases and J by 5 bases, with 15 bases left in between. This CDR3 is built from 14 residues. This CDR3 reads CASTRRSRDNEQFF. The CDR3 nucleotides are TGTGCCAGCACCCGACGGAGCAGAGACAATGAGCAGTTCTTC.

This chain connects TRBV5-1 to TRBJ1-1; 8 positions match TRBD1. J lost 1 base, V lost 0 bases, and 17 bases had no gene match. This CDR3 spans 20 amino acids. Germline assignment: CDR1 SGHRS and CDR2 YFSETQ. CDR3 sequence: CASSLGAGTGIPHRNTEAFF. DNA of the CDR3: TGCGCCAGCAGCTTGGGGGCCGGGACAGGTATCCCTCACAGGAACACTGAAGCTTTCTTT.

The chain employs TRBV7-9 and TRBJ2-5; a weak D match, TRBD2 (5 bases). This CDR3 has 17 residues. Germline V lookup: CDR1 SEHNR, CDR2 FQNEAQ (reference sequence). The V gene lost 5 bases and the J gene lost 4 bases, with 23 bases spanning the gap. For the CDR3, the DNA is TGTGCCAGCAGCCAACTGGGAGAGACCCCAATAAGAGAGACCCAGTACTTC. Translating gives CASSQLGETPIRETQYF.

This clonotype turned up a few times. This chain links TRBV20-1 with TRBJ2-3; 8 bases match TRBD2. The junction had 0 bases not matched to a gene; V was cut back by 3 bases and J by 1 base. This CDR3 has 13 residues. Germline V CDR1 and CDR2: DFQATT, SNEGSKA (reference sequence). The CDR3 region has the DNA TGCAGTGCTAGGACTAGCGGCACAGATACGCAGTATTTT. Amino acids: CSARTSGTDTQYF.

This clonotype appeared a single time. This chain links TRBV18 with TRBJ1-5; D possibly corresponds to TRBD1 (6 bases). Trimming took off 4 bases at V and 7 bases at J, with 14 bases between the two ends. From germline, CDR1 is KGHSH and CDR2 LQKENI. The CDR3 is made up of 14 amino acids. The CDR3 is CASSLSGDLQPQHF. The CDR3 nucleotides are TGTGCCAGCTCACTGTCAGGGGACCTCCAGCCCCAGCATTTT.

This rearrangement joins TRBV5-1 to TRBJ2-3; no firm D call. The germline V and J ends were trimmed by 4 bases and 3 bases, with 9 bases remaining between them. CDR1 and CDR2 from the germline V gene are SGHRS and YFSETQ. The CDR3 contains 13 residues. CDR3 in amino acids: CASSDGPTDTQYF. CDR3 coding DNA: TGCGCCAGCAGCGACGGACCGACAGATACGCAGTATTTT. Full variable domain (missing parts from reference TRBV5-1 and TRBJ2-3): KAGVTQTPRYLIKTRGQQVTLSCSPISGHRSVSWYQQTPGQGLQFLFEYFSETQRNKGNFPGRFSGRQFSNSRSEMNVSTLELGDSALYLCASSDGPTDTQYFGPGTRLTVL.

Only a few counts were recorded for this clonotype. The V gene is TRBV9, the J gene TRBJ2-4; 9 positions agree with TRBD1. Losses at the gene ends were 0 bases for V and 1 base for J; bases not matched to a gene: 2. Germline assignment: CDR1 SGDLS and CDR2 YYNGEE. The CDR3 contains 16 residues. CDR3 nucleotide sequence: TGTGCCAGCAGCGTAGACAGGGGGCCGGCCAAAAACATTCAGTACTTC. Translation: CASSVDRGPAKNIQYF.

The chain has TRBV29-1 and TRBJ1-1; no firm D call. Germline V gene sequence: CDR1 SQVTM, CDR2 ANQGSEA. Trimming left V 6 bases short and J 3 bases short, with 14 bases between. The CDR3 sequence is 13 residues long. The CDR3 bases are TGCAGCGTAGCAGGCCGCTGGGACACTGAAGCTTTCTTT. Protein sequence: CSVAGRWDTEAFF.